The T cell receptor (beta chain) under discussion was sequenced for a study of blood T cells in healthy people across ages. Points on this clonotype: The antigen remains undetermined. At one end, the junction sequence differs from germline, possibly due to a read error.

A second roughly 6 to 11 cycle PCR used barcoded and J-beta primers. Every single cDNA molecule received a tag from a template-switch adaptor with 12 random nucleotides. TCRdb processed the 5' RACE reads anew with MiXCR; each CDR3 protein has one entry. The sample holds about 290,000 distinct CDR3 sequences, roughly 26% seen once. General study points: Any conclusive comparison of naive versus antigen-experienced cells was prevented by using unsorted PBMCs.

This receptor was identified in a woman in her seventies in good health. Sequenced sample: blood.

In nucleotides, the CDR3 is TGTGCCAGGAGCTACCGACAGTTTAACGGGCCCCAGCATTTT. Amino acids: CARSYRQFNGPQHF. The gene calls are TRBV7-2 and TRBJ1-5, with a possible D match to TRBD1 (5 bases). CDR1 is SGHTA, CDR2 FQGNSA, per germline. This CDR3 region has 14 residues.